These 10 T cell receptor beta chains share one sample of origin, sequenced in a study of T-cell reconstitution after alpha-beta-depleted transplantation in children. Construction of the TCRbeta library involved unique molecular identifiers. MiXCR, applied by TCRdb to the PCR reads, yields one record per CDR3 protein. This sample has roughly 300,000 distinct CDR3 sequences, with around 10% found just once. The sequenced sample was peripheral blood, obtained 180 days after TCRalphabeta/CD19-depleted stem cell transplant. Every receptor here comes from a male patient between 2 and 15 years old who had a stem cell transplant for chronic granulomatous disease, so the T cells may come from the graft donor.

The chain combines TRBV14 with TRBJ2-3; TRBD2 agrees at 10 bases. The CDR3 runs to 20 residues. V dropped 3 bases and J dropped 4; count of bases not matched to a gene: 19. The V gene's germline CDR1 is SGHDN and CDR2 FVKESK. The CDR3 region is CASSHPSSGLAGARPDTQYF. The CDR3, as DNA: TGTGCCAGCAGCCACCCTTCCTCTGGGCTAGCGGGAGCGAGGCCAGATACGCAGTATTTT.

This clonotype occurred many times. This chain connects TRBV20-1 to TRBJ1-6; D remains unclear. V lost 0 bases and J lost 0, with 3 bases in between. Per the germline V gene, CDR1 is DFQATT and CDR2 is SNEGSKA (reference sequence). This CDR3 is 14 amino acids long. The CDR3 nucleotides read TGCAGTGCTAGAGAGAGCTCCTATAATTCACCCCTCCACTTT. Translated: CSARESSYNSPLHF.

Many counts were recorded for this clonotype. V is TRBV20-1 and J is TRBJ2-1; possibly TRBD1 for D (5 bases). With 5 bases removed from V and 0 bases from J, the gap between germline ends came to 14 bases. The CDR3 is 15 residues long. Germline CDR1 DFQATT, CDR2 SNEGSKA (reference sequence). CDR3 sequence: CSAPLGQSSYNEQFF. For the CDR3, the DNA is TGCAGTGCTCCTTTGGGGCAGAGCTCCTACAATGAGCAGTTCTTC.

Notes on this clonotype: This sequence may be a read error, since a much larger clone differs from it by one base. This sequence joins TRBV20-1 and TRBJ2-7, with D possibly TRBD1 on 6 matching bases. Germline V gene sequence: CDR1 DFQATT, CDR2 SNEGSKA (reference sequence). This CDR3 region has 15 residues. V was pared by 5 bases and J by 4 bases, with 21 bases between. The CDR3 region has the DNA TGCAGTGCTGGTCCCCCGGACAGTCCCATTTACGAGCAGTACTTC. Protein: CSAGPPDSPIYEQYF.

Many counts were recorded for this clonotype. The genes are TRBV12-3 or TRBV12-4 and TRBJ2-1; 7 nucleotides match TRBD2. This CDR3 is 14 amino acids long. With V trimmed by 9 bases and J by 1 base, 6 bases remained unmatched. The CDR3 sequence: CASRRRESYNEQFF. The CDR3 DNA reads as TGTGCCAGTAGGCGGCGGGAGTCCTACAATGAGCAGTTCTTC.

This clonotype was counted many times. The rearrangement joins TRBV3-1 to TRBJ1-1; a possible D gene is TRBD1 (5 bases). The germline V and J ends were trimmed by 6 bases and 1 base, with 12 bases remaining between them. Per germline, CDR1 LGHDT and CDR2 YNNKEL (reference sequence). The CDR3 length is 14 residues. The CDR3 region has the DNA TGTGCCAGCAGGGGACGGGGGAGGAACACTGAAGCTTTCTTT. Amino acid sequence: CASRGRGRNTEAFF.

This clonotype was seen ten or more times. The CDR3 coding sequence is TGTGCCAGCAGCTTGATTATATCCGGGGTCAACACTGAAGCTTTCTTT. It is translated as CASSLIISGVNTEAFF. The chain links TRBV7-6 to TRBJ1-1; D ambiguous. Trimming took 3 bases from V and 2 from J, leaving 16 bases between them. Per germline, CDR1 SGHVS and CDR2 FNYEAQ. The CDR3 consists of 16 residues.

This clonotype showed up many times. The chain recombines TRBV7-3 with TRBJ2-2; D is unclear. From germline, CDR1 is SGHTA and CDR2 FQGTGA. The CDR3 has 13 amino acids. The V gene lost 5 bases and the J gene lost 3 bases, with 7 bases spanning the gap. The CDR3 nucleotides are TGTGCCAGCAGCGGACGGCACACCGGGGAGCTGTTTTTT. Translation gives CASSGRHTGELFF.

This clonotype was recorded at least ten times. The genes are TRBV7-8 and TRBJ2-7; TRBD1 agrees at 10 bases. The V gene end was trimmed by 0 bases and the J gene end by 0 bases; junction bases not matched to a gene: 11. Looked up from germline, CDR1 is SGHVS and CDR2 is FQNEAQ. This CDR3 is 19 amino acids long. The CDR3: CASSLARDRGIQSSYEQYF. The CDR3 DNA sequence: TGTGCCAGCAGCTTAGCGAGGGACAGGGGTATACAGAGCTCCTACGAGCAGTACTTC. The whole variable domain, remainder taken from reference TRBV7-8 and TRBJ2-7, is GAGVSQSPRYKVAKRGQDVALRCDPISGHVSLFWYQQALGQGPEFLTYFQNEAQLDKSGLPSDRFFAERPEGSVSTLKIQRTQQEDSAVYLCASSLARDRGIQSSYEQYFGPGTRLTVT.

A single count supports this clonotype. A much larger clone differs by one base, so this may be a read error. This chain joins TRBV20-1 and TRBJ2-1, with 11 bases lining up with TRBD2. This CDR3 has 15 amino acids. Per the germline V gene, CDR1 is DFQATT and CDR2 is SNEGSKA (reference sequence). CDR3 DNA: TGCAGTGCTAGAGATAGCGGGAGGGCTTCCAATGAGCAGCTCTTC. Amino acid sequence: CSARDSGRASNEQLF.